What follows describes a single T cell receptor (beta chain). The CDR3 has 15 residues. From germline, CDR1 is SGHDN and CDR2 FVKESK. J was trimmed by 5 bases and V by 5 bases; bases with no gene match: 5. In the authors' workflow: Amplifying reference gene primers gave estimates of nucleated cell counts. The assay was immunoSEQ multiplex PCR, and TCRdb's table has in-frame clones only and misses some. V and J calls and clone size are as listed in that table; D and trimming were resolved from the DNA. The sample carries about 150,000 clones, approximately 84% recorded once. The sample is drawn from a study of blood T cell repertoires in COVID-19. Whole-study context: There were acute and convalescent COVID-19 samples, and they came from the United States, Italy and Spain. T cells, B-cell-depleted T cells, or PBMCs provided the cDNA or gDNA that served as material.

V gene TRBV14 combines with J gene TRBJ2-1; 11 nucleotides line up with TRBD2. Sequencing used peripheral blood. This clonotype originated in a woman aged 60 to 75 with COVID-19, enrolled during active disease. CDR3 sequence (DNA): TGTGCCAGCAGCAAACGGGGACTAGCGGACAATGAGCAGTTCTTC. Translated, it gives CASSKRGLADNEQFF.